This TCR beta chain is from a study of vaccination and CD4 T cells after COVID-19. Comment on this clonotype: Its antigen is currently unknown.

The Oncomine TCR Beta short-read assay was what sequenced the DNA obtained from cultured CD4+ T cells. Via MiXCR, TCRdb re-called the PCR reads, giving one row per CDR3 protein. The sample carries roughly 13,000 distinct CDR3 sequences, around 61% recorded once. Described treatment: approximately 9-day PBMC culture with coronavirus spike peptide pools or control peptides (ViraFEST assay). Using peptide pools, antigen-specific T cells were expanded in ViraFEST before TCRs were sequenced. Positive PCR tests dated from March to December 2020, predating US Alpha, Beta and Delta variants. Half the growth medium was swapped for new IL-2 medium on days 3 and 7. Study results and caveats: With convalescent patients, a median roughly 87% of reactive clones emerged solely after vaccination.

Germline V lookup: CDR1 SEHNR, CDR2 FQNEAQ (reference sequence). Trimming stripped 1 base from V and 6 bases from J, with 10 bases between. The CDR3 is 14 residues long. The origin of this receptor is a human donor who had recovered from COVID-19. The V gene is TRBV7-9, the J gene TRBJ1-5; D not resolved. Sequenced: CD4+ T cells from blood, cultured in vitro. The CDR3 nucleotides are TGTGCCAGCAGCTTAGAAGTCGAGCGTCAGCCCCAGCATTTT. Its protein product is CASSLEVERQPQHF. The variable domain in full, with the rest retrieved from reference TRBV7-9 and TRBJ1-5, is DTGVSQNPRHKITKRGQNVTFRCDPISEHNRLYWYRQTLGQGPEFLTYFQNEAQLEKSRLLSDRFSAERPKGSFSTLEIQRTEQGDSAMYLCASSLEVERQPQHFGDGTRLSIL.